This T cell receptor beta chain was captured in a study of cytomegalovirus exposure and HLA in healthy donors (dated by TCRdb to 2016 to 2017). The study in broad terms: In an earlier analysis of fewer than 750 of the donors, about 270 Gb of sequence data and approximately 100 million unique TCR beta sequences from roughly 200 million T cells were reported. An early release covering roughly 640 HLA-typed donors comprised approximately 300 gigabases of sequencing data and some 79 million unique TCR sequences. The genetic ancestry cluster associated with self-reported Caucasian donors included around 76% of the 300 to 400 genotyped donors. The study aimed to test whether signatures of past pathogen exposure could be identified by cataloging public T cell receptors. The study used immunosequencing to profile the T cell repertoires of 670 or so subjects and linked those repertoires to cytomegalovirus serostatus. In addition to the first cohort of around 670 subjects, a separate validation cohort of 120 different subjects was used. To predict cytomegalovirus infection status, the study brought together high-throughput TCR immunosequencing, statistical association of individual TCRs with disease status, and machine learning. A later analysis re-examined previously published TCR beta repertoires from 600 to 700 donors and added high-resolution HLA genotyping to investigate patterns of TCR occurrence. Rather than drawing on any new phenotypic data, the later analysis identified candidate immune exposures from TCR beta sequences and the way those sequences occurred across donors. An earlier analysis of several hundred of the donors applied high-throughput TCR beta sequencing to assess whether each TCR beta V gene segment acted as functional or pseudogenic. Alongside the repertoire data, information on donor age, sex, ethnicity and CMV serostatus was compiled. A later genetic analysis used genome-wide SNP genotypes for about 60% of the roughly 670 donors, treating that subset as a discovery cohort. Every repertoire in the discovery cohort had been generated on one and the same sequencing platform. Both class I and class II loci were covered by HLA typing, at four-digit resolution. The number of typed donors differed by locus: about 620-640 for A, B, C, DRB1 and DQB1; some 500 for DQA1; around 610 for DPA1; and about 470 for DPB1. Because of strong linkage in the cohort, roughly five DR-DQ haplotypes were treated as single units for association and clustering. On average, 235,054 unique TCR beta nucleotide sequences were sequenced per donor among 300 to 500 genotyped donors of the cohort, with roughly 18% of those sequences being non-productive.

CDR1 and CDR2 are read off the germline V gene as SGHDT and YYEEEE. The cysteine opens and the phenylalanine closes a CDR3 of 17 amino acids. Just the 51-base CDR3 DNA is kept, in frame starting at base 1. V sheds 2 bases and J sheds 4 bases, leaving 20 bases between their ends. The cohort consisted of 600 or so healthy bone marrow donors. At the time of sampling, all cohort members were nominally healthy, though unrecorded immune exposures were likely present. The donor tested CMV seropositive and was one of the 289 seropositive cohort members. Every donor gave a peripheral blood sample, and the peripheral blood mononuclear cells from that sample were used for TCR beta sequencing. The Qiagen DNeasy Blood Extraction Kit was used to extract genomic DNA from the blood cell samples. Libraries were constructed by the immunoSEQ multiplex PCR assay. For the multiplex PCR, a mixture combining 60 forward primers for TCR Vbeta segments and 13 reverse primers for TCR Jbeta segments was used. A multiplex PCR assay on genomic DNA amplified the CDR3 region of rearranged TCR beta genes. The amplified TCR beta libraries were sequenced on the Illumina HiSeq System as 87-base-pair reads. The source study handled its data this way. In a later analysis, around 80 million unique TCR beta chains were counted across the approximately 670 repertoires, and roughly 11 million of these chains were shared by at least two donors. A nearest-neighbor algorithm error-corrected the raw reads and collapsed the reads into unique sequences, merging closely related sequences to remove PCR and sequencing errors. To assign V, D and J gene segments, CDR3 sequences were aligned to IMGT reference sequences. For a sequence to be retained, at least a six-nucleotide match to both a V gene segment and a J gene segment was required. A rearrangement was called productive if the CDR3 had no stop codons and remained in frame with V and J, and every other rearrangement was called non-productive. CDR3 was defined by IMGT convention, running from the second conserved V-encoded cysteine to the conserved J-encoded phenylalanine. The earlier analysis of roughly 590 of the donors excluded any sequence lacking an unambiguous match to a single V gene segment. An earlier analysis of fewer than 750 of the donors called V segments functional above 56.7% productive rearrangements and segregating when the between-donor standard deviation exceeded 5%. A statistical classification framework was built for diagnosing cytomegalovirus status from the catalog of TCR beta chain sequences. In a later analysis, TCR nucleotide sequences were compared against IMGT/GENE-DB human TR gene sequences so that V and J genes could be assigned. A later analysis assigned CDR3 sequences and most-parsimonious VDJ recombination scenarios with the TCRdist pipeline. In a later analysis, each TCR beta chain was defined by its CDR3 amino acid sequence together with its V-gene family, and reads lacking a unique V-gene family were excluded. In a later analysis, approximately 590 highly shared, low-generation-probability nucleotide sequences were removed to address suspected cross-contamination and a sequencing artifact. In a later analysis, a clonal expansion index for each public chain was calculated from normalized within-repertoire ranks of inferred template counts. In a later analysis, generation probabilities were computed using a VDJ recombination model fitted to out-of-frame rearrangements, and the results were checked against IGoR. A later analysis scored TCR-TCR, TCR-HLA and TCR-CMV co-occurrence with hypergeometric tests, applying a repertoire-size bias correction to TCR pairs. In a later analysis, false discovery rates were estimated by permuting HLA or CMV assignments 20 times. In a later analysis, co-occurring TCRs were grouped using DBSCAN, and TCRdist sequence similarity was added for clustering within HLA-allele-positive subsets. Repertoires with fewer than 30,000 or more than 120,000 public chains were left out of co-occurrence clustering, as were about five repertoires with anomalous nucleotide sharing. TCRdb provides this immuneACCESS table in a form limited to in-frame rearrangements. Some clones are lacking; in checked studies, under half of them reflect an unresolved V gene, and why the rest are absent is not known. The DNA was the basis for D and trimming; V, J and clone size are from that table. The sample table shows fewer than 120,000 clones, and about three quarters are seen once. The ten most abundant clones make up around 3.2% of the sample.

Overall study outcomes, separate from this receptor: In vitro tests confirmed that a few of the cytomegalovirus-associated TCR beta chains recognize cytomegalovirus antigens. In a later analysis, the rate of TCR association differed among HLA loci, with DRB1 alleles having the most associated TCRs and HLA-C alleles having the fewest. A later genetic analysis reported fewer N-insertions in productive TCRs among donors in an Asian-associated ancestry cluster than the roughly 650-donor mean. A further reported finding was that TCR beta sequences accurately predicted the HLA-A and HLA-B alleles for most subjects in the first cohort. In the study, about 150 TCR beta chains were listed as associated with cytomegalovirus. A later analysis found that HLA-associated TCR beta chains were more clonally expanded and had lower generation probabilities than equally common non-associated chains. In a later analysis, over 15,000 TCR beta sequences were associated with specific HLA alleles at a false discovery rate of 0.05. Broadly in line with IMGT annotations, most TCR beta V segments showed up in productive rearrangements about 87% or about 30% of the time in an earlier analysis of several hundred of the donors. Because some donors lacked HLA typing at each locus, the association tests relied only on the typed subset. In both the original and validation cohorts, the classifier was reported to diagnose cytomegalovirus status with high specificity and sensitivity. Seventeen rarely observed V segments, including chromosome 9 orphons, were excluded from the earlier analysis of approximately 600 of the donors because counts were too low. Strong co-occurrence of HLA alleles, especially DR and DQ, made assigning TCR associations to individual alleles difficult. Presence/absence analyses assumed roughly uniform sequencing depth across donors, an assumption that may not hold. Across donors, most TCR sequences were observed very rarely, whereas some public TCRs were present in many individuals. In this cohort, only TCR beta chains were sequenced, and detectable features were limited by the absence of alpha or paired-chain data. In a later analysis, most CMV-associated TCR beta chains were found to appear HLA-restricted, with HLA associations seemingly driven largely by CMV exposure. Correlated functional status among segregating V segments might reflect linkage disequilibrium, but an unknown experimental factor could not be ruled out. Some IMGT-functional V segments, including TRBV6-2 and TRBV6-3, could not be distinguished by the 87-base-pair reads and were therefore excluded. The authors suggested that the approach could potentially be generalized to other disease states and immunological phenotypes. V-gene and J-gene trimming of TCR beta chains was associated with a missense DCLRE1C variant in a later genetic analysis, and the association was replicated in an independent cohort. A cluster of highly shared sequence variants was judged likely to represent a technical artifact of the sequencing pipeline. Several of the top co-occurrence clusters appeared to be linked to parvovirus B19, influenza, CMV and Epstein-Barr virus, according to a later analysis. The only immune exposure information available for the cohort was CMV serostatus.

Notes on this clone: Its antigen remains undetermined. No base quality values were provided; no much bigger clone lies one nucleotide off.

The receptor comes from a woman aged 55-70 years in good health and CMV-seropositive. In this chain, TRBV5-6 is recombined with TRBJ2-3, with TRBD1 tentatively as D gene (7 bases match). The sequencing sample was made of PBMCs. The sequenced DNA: TGTGCCAGCAGCTTCCGGGACTCCCCCCAGGGGGCAGATACGCAGTATTTT. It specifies CASSFRDSPQGADTQYF.